This T cell receptor (beta chain) was retrieved from a study of CD8+ T cells in alopecia areata. Study-wide results and caveats: Greater clonality was observed in lesional scalp samples, especially alopecia totalis/universalis, versus normal scalp.

With respect to this clone: Its antigen is currently unknown.

Trimming stripped 0 bases from V and 3 bases from J, with 8 bases between. The germline CDR1 and CDR2 sequences are SGHTA and FQGTGA. The CDR3 totals 14 residues. In each case, RNA was isolated and then reverse transcribed into cDNA as the sequencing template. Repertoires were generated with immunoSEQ multiplex PCR, while TCRdb's copy carries only in-frame clones and drops some. The sample carries some 150,000 clones, about 66% recorded once. The chain uses TRBV7-3 and TRBJ1-1; D remains unclear. This sequence was found in a human donor with alopecia areata. The specimen comprised CD8+ T cells sorted from blood, sampled at week 0. DNA for the CDR3: TGTGCCAGCAGCTTAACCCTCGGAGACACTGAAGCTTTCTTT. It specifies CASSLTLGDTEAFF.